The T cell receptor (beta chain) under discussion was sequenced for a study of T cells in Graves' hyperthyroidism and ophthalmopathy. Extraction of PBMCs used 10 ml of fresh peripheral blood. The junction had 13 bases not matched to a gene; V was cut back by 6 bases and J by 7 bases. Per the germline V gene, CDR1 is MNHEY and CDR2 is SMNVEV (reference sequence). CDR3 length equals 17 residues. Amplification of TCR beta CDR3 regions was performed using RNA transcripts as template. With the HTBI primer set, the TCR CDR3 went through a first round of RT-PCR. TCRdb re-called the multiplex PCR reads with MiXCR, one entry per CDR3 protein. Here the sample spans approximately 490,000 distinct CDR3 sequences, about 22% being singletons.

The sample comprised blood. The clonotype originates from a woman aged 70-85 years with Graves' ophthalmopathy. The chain has TRBV27 and TRBJ1-6; TRBD1 agrees at 9 bases. CDR3 sequence reads: CASRPNDPDRGNSPLHF. The CDR3 bases are TGTGCCAGCAGACCAAATGATCCTGACAGGGGGAATTCACCCCTCCACTTT.